The text below deals with one TCR beta chain. What it recognizes is unknown. The data stem from a study of shared clonotypes between healthy human individuals. The study, taken as a whole, reports: In general, naive subsets displayed greater estimated richness than memory subsets did.

The repertoire was sequenced with immunoSEQ multiplex PCR; TCRdb's copy has only in-frame clones and lacks some. This table has 1,500,000 or so clones, roughly 95% appearing once. CDR1 is MNHEY, CDR2 SVGAGI, per germline. The CDR3 length is 12 residues. V shed 4 bases and J shed 14 bases, with 15 bases lying between them. Only Caucasian adults living in Nashville, Tennessee served as donors. The V call is TRBV6-5, the J call TRBJ2-1; weak D call: TRBD2 (6 bases). Specimen: naive CD4+ T cells sorted from blood. The subset is: CD45RA+ positively selected. The clonotype originates from a man aged 25 to 40 in good health. The CDR3 loop reads CASSLAGSTEFF. The CDR3 region has the DNA TGTGCCAGCAGTTTGGCGGGGTCTACGGAGTTCTTC.